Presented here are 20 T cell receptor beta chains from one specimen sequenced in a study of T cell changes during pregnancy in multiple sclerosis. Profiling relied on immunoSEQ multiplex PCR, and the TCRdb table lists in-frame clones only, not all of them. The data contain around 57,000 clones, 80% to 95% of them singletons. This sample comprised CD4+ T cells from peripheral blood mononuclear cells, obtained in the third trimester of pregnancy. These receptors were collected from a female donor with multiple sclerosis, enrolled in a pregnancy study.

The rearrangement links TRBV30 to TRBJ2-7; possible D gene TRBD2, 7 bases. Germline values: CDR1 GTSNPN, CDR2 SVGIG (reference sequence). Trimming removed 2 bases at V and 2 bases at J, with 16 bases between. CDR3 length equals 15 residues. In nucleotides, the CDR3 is TGTGCCTGGAGTCTAGGGGGAGGGGAAACCTACGAGCAGTACTTC. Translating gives CAWSLGGGETYEQYF.

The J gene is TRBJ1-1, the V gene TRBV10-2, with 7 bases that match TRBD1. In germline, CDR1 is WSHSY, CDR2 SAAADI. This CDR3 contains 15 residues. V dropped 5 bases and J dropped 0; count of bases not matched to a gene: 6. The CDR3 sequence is CASSSTGAMNTEAFF. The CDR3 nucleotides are TGCGCCAGCAGTTCAACAGGGGCCATGAACACTGAAGCTTTCTTT.

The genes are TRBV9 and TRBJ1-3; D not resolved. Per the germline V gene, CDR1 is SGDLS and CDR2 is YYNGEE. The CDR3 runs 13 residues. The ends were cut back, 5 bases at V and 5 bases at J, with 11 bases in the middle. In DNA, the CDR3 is TGTGCCAGCAGTCGGGAAGGGAGAAACACCATATATTTT. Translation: CASSREGRNTIYF.

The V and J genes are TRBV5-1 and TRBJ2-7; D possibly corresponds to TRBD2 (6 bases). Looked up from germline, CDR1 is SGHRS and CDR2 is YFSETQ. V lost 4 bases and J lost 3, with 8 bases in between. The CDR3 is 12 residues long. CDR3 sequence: CASSGGVYEQYF. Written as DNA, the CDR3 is TGCGCCAGCAGCGGCGGGGTCTACGAGCAGTACTTC.

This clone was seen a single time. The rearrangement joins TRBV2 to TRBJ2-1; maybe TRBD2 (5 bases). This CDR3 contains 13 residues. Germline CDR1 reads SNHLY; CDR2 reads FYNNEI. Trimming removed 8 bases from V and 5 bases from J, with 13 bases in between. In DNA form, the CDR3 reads TGTGCCAGCCAGAGGGAGAGGGACAATGAGCAGTTCTTC. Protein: CASQRERDNEQFF.

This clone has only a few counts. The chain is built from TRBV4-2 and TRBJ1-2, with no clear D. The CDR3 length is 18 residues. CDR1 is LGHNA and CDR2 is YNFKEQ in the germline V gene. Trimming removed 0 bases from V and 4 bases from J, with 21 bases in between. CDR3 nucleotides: TGTGCCAGCAGCCAAGATACCAGTGCGGTTACAATCCCCTATGGCTACACCTTC. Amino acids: CASSQDTSAVTIPYGYTF.

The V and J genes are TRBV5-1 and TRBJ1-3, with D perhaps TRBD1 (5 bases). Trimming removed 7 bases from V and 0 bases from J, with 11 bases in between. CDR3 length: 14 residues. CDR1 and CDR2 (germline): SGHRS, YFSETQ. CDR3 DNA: TGCGCCAGCCGGGAGGGGAGCTCTGGAAACACCATATATTTT. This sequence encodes CASREGSSGNTIYF.

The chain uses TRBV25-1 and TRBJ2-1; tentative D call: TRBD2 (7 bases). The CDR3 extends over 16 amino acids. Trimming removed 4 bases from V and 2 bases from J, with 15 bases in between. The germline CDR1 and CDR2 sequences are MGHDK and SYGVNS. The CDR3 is CASSADGGGAYNEQFF. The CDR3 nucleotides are TGTGCCAGCAGTGCCGATGGCGGGGGCGCCTACAATGAGCAGTTCTTC.

The chain's CDR3 is CASSYSPSYEQYF. The CDR3 DNA reads as TGTGCCAGCAGTTACAGCCCCTCCTACGAGCAGTACTTC. The chain uses TRBV6-5 and TRBJ2-7; D is undetermined. Germline CDR1 is MNHEY and CDR2 is SVGAGI. CDR3 length equals 13 residues. Trimming took off 2 bases at V and 0 bases at J, with 5 bases between the two ends.

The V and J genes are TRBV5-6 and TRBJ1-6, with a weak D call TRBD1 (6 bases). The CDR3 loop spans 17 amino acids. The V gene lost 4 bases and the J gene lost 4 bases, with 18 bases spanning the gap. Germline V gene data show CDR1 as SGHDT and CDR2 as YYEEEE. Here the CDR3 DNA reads TGTGCCAGCAGCGAACTAGGGGGTTCGGGATATAATTCACCCCTCCACTTT. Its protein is CASSELGGSGYNSPLHF.

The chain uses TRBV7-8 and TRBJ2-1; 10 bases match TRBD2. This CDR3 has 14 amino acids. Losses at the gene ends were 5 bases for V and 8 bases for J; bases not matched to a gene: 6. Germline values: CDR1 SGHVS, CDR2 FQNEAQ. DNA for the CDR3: TGTGCCAGCAGCAAAAGCGGGGGGGCGTATGAGCAGTTCTTC. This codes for CASSKSGGAYEQFF.

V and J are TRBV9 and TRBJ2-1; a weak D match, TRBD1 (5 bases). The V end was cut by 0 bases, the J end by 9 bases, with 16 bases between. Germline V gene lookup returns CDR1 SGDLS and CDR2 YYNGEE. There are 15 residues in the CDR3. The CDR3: CASSVGVGARIEQFF. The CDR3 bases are TGTGCCAGCAGCGTAGGAGTAGGGGCTCGAATTGAGCAGTTCTTC.

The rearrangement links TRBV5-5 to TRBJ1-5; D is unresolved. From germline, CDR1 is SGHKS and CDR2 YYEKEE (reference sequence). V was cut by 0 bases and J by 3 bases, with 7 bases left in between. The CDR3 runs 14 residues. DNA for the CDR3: TGTGCCAGCAGCTTGGGGGAGGTCAATCAGCCCCAGCATTTT. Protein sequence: CASSLGEVNQPQHF.

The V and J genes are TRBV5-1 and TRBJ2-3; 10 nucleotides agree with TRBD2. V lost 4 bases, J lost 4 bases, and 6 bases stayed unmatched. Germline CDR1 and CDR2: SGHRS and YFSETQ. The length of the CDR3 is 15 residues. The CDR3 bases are TGCGCCAGCAGCGAAGGGACTAGCGTCGCAGATACGCAGTATTTT. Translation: CASSEGTSVADTQYF.

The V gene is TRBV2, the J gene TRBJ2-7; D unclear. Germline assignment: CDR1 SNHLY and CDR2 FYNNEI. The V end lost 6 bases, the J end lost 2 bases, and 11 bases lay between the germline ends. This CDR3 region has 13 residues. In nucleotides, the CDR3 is TGTGCCAGCAGGCTGGAAACAGCCTACGAGCAGTACTTC. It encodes CASRLETAYEQYF.

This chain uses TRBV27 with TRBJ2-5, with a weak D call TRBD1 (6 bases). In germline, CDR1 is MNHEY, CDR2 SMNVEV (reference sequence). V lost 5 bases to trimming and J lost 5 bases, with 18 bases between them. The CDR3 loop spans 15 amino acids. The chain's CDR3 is CASSTDRQARETQYF. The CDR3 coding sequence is TGTGCCAGCAGTACCGACAGGCAGGCCAGGGAGACCCAGTACTTC.

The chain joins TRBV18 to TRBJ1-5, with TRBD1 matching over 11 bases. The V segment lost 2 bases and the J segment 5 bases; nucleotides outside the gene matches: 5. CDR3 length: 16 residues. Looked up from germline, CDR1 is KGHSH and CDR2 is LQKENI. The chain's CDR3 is CASSPGTGGEYQPQHF. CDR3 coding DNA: TGTGCCAGCTCACCAGGGACAGGGGGTGAGTATCAGCCCCAGCATTTT.

DNA of the CDR3: TGTGCCAGCAGTATACAGGGAGTGGGCACTGAAGCTTTCTTT. It codes for CASSIQGVGTEAFF. This sequence joins TRBV6-6 and TRBJ1-1; D is possibly TRBD1 (6 bases). V was trimmed by 5 bases and J by 4 bases, leaving 14 bases between them. This CDR3 has 14 residues. Germline assignment: CDR1 MNHNY and CDR2 SVGAGI (reference sequence).

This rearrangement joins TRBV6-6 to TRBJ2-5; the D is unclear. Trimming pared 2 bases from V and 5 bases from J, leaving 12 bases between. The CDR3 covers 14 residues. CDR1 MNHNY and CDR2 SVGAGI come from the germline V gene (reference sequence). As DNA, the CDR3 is TGTGCCAGCAGTTACAGTAAACTAAGGGAGACCCAGTACTTC. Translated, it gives CASSYSKLRETQYF.

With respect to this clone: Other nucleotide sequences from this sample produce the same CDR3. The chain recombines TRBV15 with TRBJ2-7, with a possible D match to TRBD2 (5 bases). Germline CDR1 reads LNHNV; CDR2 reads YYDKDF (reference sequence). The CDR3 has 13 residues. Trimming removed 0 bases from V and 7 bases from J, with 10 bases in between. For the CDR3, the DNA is TGTGCCACCAGCAGAGATATCGGAGGTGAGCAGTACTTC. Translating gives CATSRDIGGEQYF.